This T cell receptor (beta chain) is drawn from a study of identical twins. This clonotype was observed at least ten times. The CDR3 is 13 amino acids. The germline V gene encodes CDR1 ENHRY and CDR2 SYGVKD. Trimming stripped 10 bases from V and 1 base from J, with 11 bases between. TCRdb used MiXCR to reprocess the 5' RACE reads, holding one entry per CDR3 protein. There are approximately 410,000 distinct CDR3 sequences in the sample; 15% to 20% occur only once, and more than 10% lies in the top ten. The chain links TRBV10-3 to TRBJ1-3; D gene unclear. The sample taken for sequencing was naive T cells sorted from blood. The clonotype originates from a man between 50 and 59 years old in good health. The CDR3, as DNA: TGTGCCACCCTGAACGGATCTGGAAACACCATATATTTT. Protein product: CATLNGSGNTIYF.